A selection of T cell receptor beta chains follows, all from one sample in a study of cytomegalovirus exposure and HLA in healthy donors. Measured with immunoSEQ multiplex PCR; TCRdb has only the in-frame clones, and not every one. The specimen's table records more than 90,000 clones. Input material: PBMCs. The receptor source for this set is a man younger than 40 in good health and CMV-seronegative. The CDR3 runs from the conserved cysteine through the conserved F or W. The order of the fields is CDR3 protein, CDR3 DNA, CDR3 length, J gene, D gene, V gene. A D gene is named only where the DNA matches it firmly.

cdr3_aa: CASGTGLNTEAFF
cdr3_nt: TGTGCCAGTGGGACAGGGCTGAACACTGAAGCTTTCTTT
cdr3_length: 13
j_call: TRBJ1-1
d_call: TRBD1
v_call: TRBV2

cdr3_aa: CASSSQGGGTEAFF
cdr3_nt: TGCGCCAGCAGCTCGCAGGGCGGGGGCACTGAAGCTTTCTTT
cdr3_length: 14
j_call: TRBJ1-1
d_call: NA
v_call: TRBV5-1

cdr3_aa: CASSQDSGGAYNEQFF
cdr3_nt: TGTGCCAGCAGCCAAGATAGCGGGGGGGCCTACAATGAGCAGTTCTTC
cdr3_length: 16
j_call: TRBJ2-1
d_call: TRBD2
v_call: TRBV4-2

cdr3_aa: CASSLGGGQGVNEQFF
cdr3_nt: TGTGCCAGCAGCTTGGGGGGGGGACAGGGGGTGAATGAGCAGTTCTTC
cdr3_length: 16
j_call: TRBJ2-1
d_call: TRBD1
v_call: TRBV5-4

cdr3_aa: CASTPGGQETQYF
cdr3_nt: TGTGCCAGCACCCCCGGGGGTCAAGAGACCCAGTACTTC
cdr3_length: 13
j_call: TRBJ2-5
d_call: NA
v_call: TRBV6-5

cdr3_aa: CASSLTGGPSYEQYF
cdr3_nt: TGTGCCAGCTCACTGACAGGGGGCCCGTCCTACGAGCAGTACTTC
cdr3_length: 15
j_call: TRBJ2-7
d_call: TRBD1
v_call: TRBV18

cdr3_aa: CASSPGQGAYQETQYF
cdr3_nt: TGCGCCAGCAGCCCGGGACAGGGGGCGTACCAAGAGACCCAGTACTTC
cdr3_length: 16
j_call: TRBJ2-5
d_call: TRBD1
v_call: TRBV5-1

cdr3_aa: CASSLLDRGNNEQYF
cdr3_nt: TGCGCCAGCAGCTTGTTAGACAGGGGAAATAACGAGCAGTACTTC
cdr3_length: 15
j_call: TRBJ2-7
d_call: TRBD1
v_call: TRBV5-1

cdr3_aa: CASSATGLGF
cdr3_nt: TGTGCCAGCAGCGCCACAGGCCTGGGCTTC
cdr3_length: 10
j_call: TRBJ2-7
d_call: NA
v_call: TRBV9

cdr3_aa: CASSTGASPTHTEAFF
cdr3_nt: TGTGCCAGTAGCACAGGGGCATCTCCTACCCACACTGAAGCTTTCTTT
cdr3_length: 16
j_call: TRBJ1-1
d_call: TRBD1
v_call: TRBV19

cdr3_aa: CASSLGTGWTYYEQYF
cdr3_nt: TGTGCCAGCAGCTTGGGGACAGGTTGGACCTATTACGAGCAGTACTTC
cdr3_length: 16
j_call: TRBJ2-7
d_call: TRBD1
v_call: TRBV5-4

cdr3_aa: CASSERGIYGYTF
cdr3_nt: TGTGCCAGCAGCGAAAGGGGAATATATGGCTACACCTTC
cdr3_length: 13
j_call: TRBJ1-2
d_call: NA
v_call: TRBV7-2

cdr3_aa: CASSVRVTEQYF
cdr3_nt: TGTGCCAGCAGTGTCCGGGTGACCGAGCAGTACTTC
cdr3_length: 12
j_call: TRBJ2-7
d_call: NA
v_call: TRBV2

cdr3_aa: CASSPSGTATGELFF
cdr3_nt: TGTGCCAGCAGCCCATCCGGGACAGCCACCGGGGAGCTGTTTTTT
cdr3_length: 15
j_call: TRBJ2-2
d_call: TRBD1
v_call: TRBV7-6

cdr3_aa: CASSLSTGLSYNEQFF
cdr3_nt: TGCGCCAGCAGCTTGAGCACAGGATTATCCTACAATGAGCAGTTCTTC
cdr3_length: 16
j_call: TRBJ2-1
d_call: NA
v_call: TRBV5-1

cdr3_aa: CASSLASARAGTEAFF
cdr3_nt: TGTGCCAGCAGCTTGGCCAGTGCCAGGGCGGGGACTGAAGCTTTCTTT
cdr3_length: 16
j_call: TRBJ1-1
d_call: NA
v_call: TRBV5-5

cdr3_aa: CASSLGPAGPNTEAFF
cdr3_nt: TGTGCCAGCAGCTTAGGACCAGCGGGACCAAACACTGAAGCTTTCTTT
cdr3_length: 16
j_call: TRBJ1-1
d_call: NA
v_call: TRBV7-9

cdr3_aa: CASSFGRGTEAFF
cdr3_nt: TGTGCCAGTAGTTTTGGACGAGGGACTGAAGCTTTCTTT
cdr3_length: 13
j_call: TRBJ1-1
d_call: NA
v_call: TRBV19

cdr3_aa: CASSQGGQSYEQYF
cdr3_nt: TGTGCCAGTAGCCAAGGGGGCCAGTCCTACGAGCAGTACTTC
cdr3_length: 14
j_call: TRBJ2-7
d_call: TRBD1
v_call: TRBV19

cdr3_aa: CSSYRGGETQYF
cdr3_nt: TGCAGCTCATACAGGGGGGGCGAGACCCAGTACTTC
cdr3_length: 12
j_call: TRBJ2-5
d_call: NA
v_call: TRBV29-1

cdr3_aa: CASSYDGGGPTDTQYF
cdr3_nt: TGTGCCAGCAGTTACGACGGGGGGGGCCCCACAGATACGCAGTATTTT
cdr3_length: 16
j_call: TRBJ2-3
d_call: TRBD2
v_call: TRBV6-6

cdr3_aa: CASSRETGAGGYTF
cdr3_nt: TGTGCCAGCAGCCGAGAAACAGGGGCGGGTGGCTACACCTTC
cdr3_length: 14
j_call: TRBJ1-2
d_call: TRBD1
v_call: TRBV9

cdr3_aa: CASSPYPGQTNSPLHF
cdr3_nt: TGTGCCAGCAGCCCCTACCCGGGACAGACGAATTCACCCCTCCACTTT
cdr3_length: 16
j_call: TRBJ1-6
d_call: TRBD1
v_call: TRBV5-5

cdr3_aa: CASSTTDSLYGYTF
cdr3_nt: TGTGCCAGCTCAACCACGGACAGCCTCTATGGCTACACCTTC
cdr3_length: 14
j_call: TRBJ1-2
d_call: NA
v_call: TRBV18

cdr3_aa: CASSFSSRGQETQYF
cdr3_nt: TGCGCCAGCAGCTTTTCGTCCAGGGGGCAAGAGACCCAGTACTTC
cdr3_length: 15
j_call: TRBJ2-5
d_call: TRBD1
v_call: TRBV5-1

cdr3_aa: CASSSIGTVKNSPLHF
cdr3_nt: TGTGCCAGCAGTTCCATCGGGACAGTCAAAAATTCACCCCTCCACTTT
cdr3_length: 16
j_call: TRBJ1-6
d_call: TRBD1
v_call: TRBV6-5

cdr3_aa: CASSFWDRAHEKLFF
cdr3_nt: TGTGCCAGCAGCTTCTGGGACAGGGCGCACGAAAAACTGTTTTTT
cdr3_length: 15
j_call: TRBJ1-4
d_call: TRBD1
v_call: TRBV7-9

cdr3_aa: CASSLVGVGGYGYTF
cdr3_nt: TGTGCCAGCAGCTTAGTGGGCGTCGGAGGATATGGCTACACCTTC
cdr3_length: 15
j_call: TRBJ1-2
d_call: NA
v_call: TRBV7-8

cdr3_aa: CASNQPDRASYEQYF
cdr3_nt: TGTGCCAGCAATCAACCCGACAGGGCCTCCTACGAGCAGTACTTC
cdr3_length: 15
j_call: TRBJ2-7
d_call: TRBD1
v_call: TRBV6-1

cdr3_aa: CAWSPGEYGYTF
cdr3_nt: TGTGCCTGGAGCCCCGGGGAGTACGGCTACACCTTC
cdr3_length: 12
j_call: TRBJ1-2
d_call: NA
v_call: TRBV30

cdr3_aa: CASSPFGGGPQYF
cdr3_nt: TGTGCCAGCAGCCCTTTCGGGGGAGGTCCCCAGTACTTC
cdr3_length: 13
j_call: TRBJ2-5
d_call: NA
v_call: TRBV7-7

cdr3_aa: CASKAAGGQGSYNEQFF
cdr3_nt: TGTGCCAGCAAGGCAGCAGGTGGGCAGGGCTCCTACAATGAGCAGTTCTTC
cdr3_length: 17
j_call: TRBJ2-1
d_call: NA
v_call: TRBV2

cdr3_aa: CASSLVAGTGFNEQFF
cdr3_nt: TGTGCCAGCAGCTTAGTCGCCGGGACAGGGTTTAATGAGCAGTTCTTC
cdr3_length: 16
j_call: TRBJ2-1
d_call: TRBD1
v_call: TRBV7-8

cdr3_aa: CAWSLRDSLGTQYF
cdr3_nt: TGTGCCTGGAGTCTCCGGGACAGCCTGGGGACCCAGTACTTC
cdr3_length: 14
j_call: TRBJ2-5
d_call: TRBD1
v_call: TRBV30

cdr3_aa: CASSRGGYEQYF
cdr3_nt: TGTGCCAGCAGCCGCGGGGGTTACGAGCAGTACTTC
cdr3_length: 12
j_call: TRBJ2-7
d_call: TRBD2
v_call: TRBV14

cdr3_aa: CASTPGGVGSPLHF
cdr3_nt: TGTGCCAGCACTCCGGGGGGGGTTGGATCACCCCTCCACTTT
cdr3_length: 14
j_call: TRBJ1-6
d_call: NA
v_call: TRBV2

cdr3_aa: CASSDTGDVEYF
cdr3_nt: TGTGCCAGCAGCGACACAGGGGATGTAGAGTACTTC
cdr3_length: 12
j_call: TRBJ2-4
d_call: TRBD1
v_call: TRBV4-2

cdr3_aa: CASSQGTGGAGNTIYF
cdr3_nt: TGTGCCAGCAGCCAAGGGACAGGGGGAGCTGGAAACACCATATATTTT
cdr3_length: 16
j_call: TRBJ1-3
d_call: TRBD1
v_call: TRBV7-9

cdr3_aa: CASMGPRQGSSYEQYF
cdr3_nt: TGTGCCAGCATGGGCCCTCGACAGGGAAGCTCCTACGAGCAGTACTTC
cdr3_length: 16
j_call: TRBJ2-7
d_call: TRBD1
v_call: TRBV25-1

cdr3_aa: CASSQGSETQYF
cdr3_nt: TGTGCCAGCAGCCAGGGGTCAGAGACCCAGTACTTC
cdr3_length: 12
j_call: TRBJ2-5
d_call: NA
v_call: TRBV7-9

cdr3_aa: CASSGGGLGSPLHF
cdr3_nt: TGTGCCAGCAGCGGGGGGGGGCTTGGTTCACCCCTCCACTTT
cdr3_length: 14
j_call: TRBJ1-6
d_call: NA
v_call: TRBV9

cdr3_aa: CASSDIPRLGGYTF
cdr3_nt: TGTGCCAGCAGTGATATCCCCAGGTTGGGCGGCTACACCTTC
cdr3_length: 14
j_call: TRBJ1-2
d_call: NA
v_call: TRBV6-4

cdr3_aa: CASSDPGQGGYGYTF
cdr3_nt: TGCGCCAGCAGCGACCCGGGACAGGGGGGCTATGGCTACACCTTC
cdr3_length: 15
j_call: TRBJ1-2
d_call: TRBD1
v_call: TRBV5-1

cdr3_aa: CASSGRRGGWNEQYF
cdr3_nt: TGTGCCAGCAGCGGAAGACGAGGGGGTTGGAACGAGCAGTACTTC
cdr3_length: 15
j_call: TRBJ2-7
d_call: NA
v_call: TRBV4-2

cdr3_aa: CASSLRGGGQGSTNEKLFF
cdr3_nt: TGTGCCAGCAGCTTAAGGGGAGGGGGACAGGGATCAACTAATGAAAAACTGTTTTTT
cdr3_length: 19
j_call: TRBJ1-4
d_call: TRBD1
v_call: TRBV7-9

cdr3_aa: CASSQDLRGGAYNEQFF
cdr3_nt: TGCGCCAGCAGCCAAGATCTGCGAGGTGGGGCGTACAATGAGCAGTTCTTC
cdr3_length: 17
j_call: TRBJ2-1
d_call: NA
v_call: TRBV4-3

cdr3_aa: CASSETPGTSGNEQYF
cdr3_nt: TGCGCCAGCAGTGAGACACCCGGGACTAGCGGGAACGAGCAGTACTTC
cdr3_length: 16
j_call: TRBJ2-7
d_call: TRBD2
v_call: TRBV10-1

cdr3_aa: CASSLAGGGDTQYF
cdr3_nt: TGTGCCAGCAGCTTGGCAGGGGGCGGCGATACGCAGTATTTT
cdr3_length: 14
j_call: TRBJ2-3
d_call: TRBD1
v_call: TRBV7-3

cdr3_aa: CASSLPRTGDYEQYF
cdr3_nt: TGTGCCAGCAGCCTCCCCCGGACTGGGGACTACGAGCAGTACTTC
cdr3_length: 15
j_call: TRBJ2-7
d_call: NA
v_call: TRBV7-9

cdr3_aa: CASARVGGTEAFF
cdr3_nt: TGTGCCAGTGCCAGGGTGGGGGGCACTGAAGCTTTCTTT
cdr3_length: 13
j_call: TRBJ1-1
d_call: NA
v_call: TRBV19

cdr3_aa: CASSPDRARDQPQHF
cdr3_nt: TGTGCCAGTAGTCCGGACAGGGCTAGGGATCAGCCCCAGCATTTT
cdr3_length: 15
j_call: TRBJ1-5
d_call: TRBD1
v_call: TRBV19

cdr3_aa: CASSYPGQGQETQYF
cdr3_nt: TGTGCCAGCAGTTATCCGGGACAGGGGCAAGAGACCCAGTACTTC
cdr3_length: 15
j_call: TRBJ2-5
d_call: TRBD1
v_call: TRBV6-6